Listed below are T cell receptor beta chains from one sample, sequenced in a study of beta chain features in type 1 diabetes. Assay: immunoSEQ multiplex PCR; the TCRdb copy retains only in-frame clones and omits some. The top ten hold 3.5% to 4% of the sample, which has under 300,000 clones, around 26% seen once. Sequenced input: central memory CD4+ T cells from blood. The origin of the receptors is a man aged 25 to 45 in good health. CDR3s include the opening cysteine and the closing phenylalanine or tryptophan. D genes are given only for firm matches. Some rows have no size entry. The others give once, few or many, or a class for an expanded clone.

d_gene | j_gene | abundance | v_gene | CDR3aa | CDR3nt
- | TRBJ2-7 | - | TRBV7-9 | CASSLVPQNNYEQYF | TGTGCCAGCAGCTTAGTCCCACAAAACAACTACGAGCAGTACTTC
- | TRBJ1-5 | - | TRBV30 | CAWSVWDSNQPQHF | TGTGCCTGGAGTGTATGGGATAGCAATCAGCCCCAGCATTTT
- | TRBJ1-1 | few | TRBV9 | CASSAGPKDTEAFF | TGTGCCAGCAGCGCCGGGCCGAAGGACACTGAAGCTTTCTTT
- | TRBJ2-1 | - | TRBV10-3 | CAISESGSGLEYNEQFF | TGTGCCATCAGTGAGTCCGGAAGCGGGTTGGAATACAATGAGCAGTTCTTC
- | TRBJ2-5 | many | TRBV30 | CAWTNFMGPQYF | TGTGCCTGGACCAATTTTATGGGACCCCAGTACTTC
- | TRBJ2-5 | few | TRBV10-3 | CAISEPAGGQETQYF | TGTGCCATCAGTGAACCTGCAGGGGGGCAAGAGACCCAGTACTTC
- | TRBJ2-7 | many | TRBV5-1 | CASSYTQGSSYEQYF | TGCGCCAGCAGCTACACACAGGGTAGCTCCTACGAGCAGTACTTC
TRBD1 | TRBJ1-4 | - | TRBV6-6 | CASSSKTGITNEKLFF | TGTGCCAGCAGTTCGAAGACAGGGATCACTAATGAAAAACTGTTTTTT
- | TRBJ1-1 | - | TRBV5-4 | CASSIGGDTEAFF | TGTGCCAGCAGCATCGGAGGAGACACTGAAGCTTTCTTT
- | TRBJ2-2 | many | TRBV23-1 | CASSQWRDPRTGELFF | TGCGCCAGCAGTCAGTGGCGGGACCCACGCACCGGGGAGCTGTTTTTT
- | TRBJ2-7 | few | TRBV27 | CASSRESSYEQYF | TGTGCCAGCTCCAGGGAGAGCTCCTACGAGCAGTACTTC
TRBD2 | TRBJ2-5 | few | TRBV6-1 | CASREAGLTETQYF | TGTGCCAGCAGGGAAGCGGGGTTAACCGAGACCCAGTACTTC
- | TRBJ1-4 | - | TRBV10-3 | CAISESVGGVGKLFF | TGTGCCATCAGTGAGTCGGTCGGCGGAGTCGGAAAACTGTTTTTT
- | TRBJ2-1 | few | TRBV6-1 | CASSEDGYGGGQFF | TGTGCCAGCAGTGAAGACGGCTACGGTGGTGGGCAGTTCTTC
TRBD1 | TRBJ2-3 | once | TRBV13 | CASSSGTGGLSTDTQYF | TGTGCCAGCAGTTCCGGGACAGGGGGCCTGAGCACAGATACGCAGTATTTT
TRBD1 | TRBJ2-3 | - | TRBV18 | CASSPRTGRSTDTQYF | TGTGCCAGCTCACCAAGGACAGGGAGATCCACAGATACGCAGTATTTT
- | TRBJ1-1 | few | TRBV10-3 | CAIGRTEDAFF | TGTGCCATCGGGCGGACAGAGGACGCTTTCTTT
- | TRBJ1-5 | few | TRBV30 | CAWAPRPQHF | TGTGCCTGGGCCCCTAGGCCCCAGCATTTT
- | TRBJ2-5 | once | TRBV7-2 | CASSLARYQETQYF | TGTGCCAGCAGCTTAGCCCGGTACCAAGAGACCCAGTACTTC
TRBD1 | TRBJ2-7 | few | TRBV7-9 | CASSSGDRALF | TGTGCCAGCAGCTCCGGGGACAGGGCTTTATTC
TRBD1 | TRBJ2-1 | - | TRBV29-1 | CSARQGSYNEQFF | TGCAGCGCAAGACAGGGTTCCTACAATGAGCAGTTCTTC
TRBD1 | TRBJ2-1 | few | TRBV10-3 | CAIRLDRGLTNEQFF | TGTGCCATCAGGCTGGACAGGGGGCTCACTAATGAGCAGTTCTTC
- | TRBJ2-1 | - | TRBV18 | CASSPASSSYNEQFF | TGTGCCAGCTCACCGGCCTCGAGCTCCTACAATGAGCAGTTCTTC